Following are 2 T cell receptor beta chains from one sample sequenced in a study of T cell responses to AZD1222 COVID-19 vaccine. Sequencing was performed with immunoSEQ multiplex PCR; in TCRdb, only in-frame clones are kept and a portion is missing. This table has fewer than 120,000 clones, around 93% appearing once. The sequenced sample was peripheral blood, obtained 28 days after the second AZD1222 dose. The receptors here all came from an adult who received the AZD1222 COVID-19 vaccine.

This chain connects TRBV6-1 to TRBJ1-2; D gene ambiguous. Germline V lookup: CDR1 MNHNS, CDR2 SASEGT. The length of the CDR3 is 13 residues. Deletions cut 1 base from V and 4 bases from J, with 7 bases between. The CDR3: CASSEGNPYGYTF. The DNA of the CDR3 is TGTGCCAGCAGTGAAGGGAACCCCTATGGCTACACCTTC.

The chain employs TRBV4-1 and TRBJ2-7, with D possibly being TRBD1 (5 bases). Germline loops: CDR1 MGHRA, CDR2 YSYEKL. This CDR3 is 15 amino acids long. Deletions cut 2 bases from V and 3 bases from J, with 14 bases between. The CDR3: CASSQNVDSYYEQYF. The CDR3 DNA follows: TGCGCCAGCAGCCAAAATGTAGACAGTTACTACGAGCAGTACTTC.